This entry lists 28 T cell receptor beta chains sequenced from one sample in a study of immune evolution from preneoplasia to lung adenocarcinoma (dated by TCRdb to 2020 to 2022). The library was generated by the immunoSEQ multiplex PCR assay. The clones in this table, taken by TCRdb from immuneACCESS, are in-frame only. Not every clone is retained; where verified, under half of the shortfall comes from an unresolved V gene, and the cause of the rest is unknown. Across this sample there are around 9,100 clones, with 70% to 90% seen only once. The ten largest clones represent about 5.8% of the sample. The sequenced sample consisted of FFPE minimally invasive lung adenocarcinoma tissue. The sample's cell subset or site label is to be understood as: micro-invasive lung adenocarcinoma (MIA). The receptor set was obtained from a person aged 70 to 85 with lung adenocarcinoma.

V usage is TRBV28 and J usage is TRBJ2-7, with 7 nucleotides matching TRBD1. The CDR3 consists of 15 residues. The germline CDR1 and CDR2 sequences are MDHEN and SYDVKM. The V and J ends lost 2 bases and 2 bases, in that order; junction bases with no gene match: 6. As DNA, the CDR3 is TGTGCCAGCAGTTTAGCACAGGGGAACACCTACGAGCAGTACTTC. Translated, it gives CASSLAQGNTYEQYF.

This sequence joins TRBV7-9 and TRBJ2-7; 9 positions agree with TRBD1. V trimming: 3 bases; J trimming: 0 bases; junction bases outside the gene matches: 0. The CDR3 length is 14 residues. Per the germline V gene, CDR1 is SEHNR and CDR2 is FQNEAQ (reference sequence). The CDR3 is CASSLTGGSYEQYF. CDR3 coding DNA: TGTGCCAGCAGCTTGACAGGGGGCTCCTACGAGCAGTACTTC. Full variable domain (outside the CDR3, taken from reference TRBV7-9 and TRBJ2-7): DTGVSQNPRHKITKRGQNVTFRCDPISEHNRLYWYRQTLGQGPEFLTYFQNEAQLEKSRLLSDRFSAERPKGSFSTLEIQRTEQGDSAMYLCASSLTGGSYEQYFGPGTRLTVT.

The CDR3 sequence is CASSGSGYSGNTIYF. Here the CDR3 DNA reads TGTGCCAGCAGTGGGTCAGGCTACTCTGGAAACACCATATATTTT. V gene TRBV28 combines with J gene TRBJ1-3; D is ambiguous. The CDR3 covers 15 residues. Germline V lookup: CDR1 MDHEN, CDR2 SYDVKM. The V gene lost 5 bases and the J gene lost 0 bases, with 11 bases spanning the gap. Filled out from reference TRBV28 and TRBJ1-3, the complete variable domain reads DVKVTQSSRYLVKRTGEKVFLECVQDMDHENMFWYRQDPGLGLRLIYFSYDVKMKEKGDIPEGYSVSREKKERFSLILESASTNQTSMYLCASSGSGYSGNTIYFGEGSWLTVV.

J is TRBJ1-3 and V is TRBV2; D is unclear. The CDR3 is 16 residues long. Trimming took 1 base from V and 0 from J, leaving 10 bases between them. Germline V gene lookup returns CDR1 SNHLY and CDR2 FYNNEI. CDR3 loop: CASSEGRSSSGNTIYF. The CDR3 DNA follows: TGTGCCAGCAGTGAAGGGCGAAGCTCCTCTGGAAACACCATATATTTT.

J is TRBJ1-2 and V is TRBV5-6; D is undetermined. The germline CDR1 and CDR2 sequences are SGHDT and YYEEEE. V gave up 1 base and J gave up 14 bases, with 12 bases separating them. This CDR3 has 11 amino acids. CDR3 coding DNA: TGTGCCAGCAGCTTGCAGGAGGGCAATACCTTC. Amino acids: CASSLQEGNTF. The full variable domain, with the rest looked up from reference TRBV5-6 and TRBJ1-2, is DAGVTQSPTHLIKTRGQQVTLRCSPKSGHDTVSWYQQALGQGPQFIFQYYEEEERQRGNFPDRFSGHQFPNYSSELNVNALLLGDSALYLCASSLQEGNTFGSGTRLTVV.

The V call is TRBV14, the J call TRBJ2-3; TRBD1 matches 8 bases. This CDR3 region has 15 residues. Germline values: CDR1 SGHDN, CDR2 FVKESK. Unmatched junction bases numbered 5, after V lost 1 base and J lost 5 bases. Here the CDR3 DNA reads TGTGCCAGCAGCCAAGTCAGGGGGCTCAGAGATACGCAGTATTTT. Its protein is CASSQVRGLRDTQYF. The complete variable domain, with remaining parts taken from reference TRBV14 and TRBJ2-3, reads EAGVTQFPSHSVIEKGQTVTLRCDPISGHDNLYWYRRVMGKEIKFLLHFVKESKQDESGMPNNRFLAERTGGTYSTLKVQPAELEDSGVYFCASSQVRGLRDTQYFGPGTRLTVL.

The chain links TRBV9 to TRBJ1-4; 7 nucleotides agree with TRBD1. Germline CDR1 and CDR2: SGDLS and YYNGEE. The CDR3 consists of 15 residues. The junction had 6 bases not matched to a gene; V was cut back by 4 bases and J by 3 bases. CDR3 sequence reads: CASSTQGVSNEKLFF. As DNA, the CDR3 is TGTGCCAGCAGCACTCAGGGGGTGTCTAATGAAAAACTGTTTTTT.

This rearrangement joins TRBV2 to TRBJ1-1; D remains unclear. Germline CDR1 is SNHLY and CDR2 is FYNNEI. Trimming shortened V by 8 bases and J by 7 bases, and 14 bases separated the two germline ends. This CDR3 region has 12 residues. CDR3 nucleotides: TGTGCCAGCCGGATGGAAAAATATGAAGCTTTCTTT. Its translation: CASRMEKYEAFF.

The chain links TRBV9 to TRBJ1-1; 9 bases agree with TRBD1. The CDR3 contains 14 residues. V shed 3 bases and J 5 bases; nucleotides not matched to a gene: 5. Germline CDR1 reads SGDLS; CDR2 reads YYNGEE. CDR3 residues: CASSEQGALTEAFF. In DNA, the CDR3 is TGTGCCAGCAGCGAACAGGGGGCGCTTACTGAAGCTTTCTTT.

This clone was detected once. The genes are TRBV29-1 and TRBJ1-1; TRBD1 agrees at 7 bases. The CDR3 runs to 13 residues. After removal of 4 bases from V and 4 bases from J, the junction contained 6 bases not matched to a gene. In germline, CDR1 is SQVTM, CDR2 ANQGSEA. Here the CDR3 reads CSVVAAGGTEAFF. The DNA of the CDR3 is TGCAGCGTTGTAGCGGCAGGGGGCACTGAAGCTTTCTTT.

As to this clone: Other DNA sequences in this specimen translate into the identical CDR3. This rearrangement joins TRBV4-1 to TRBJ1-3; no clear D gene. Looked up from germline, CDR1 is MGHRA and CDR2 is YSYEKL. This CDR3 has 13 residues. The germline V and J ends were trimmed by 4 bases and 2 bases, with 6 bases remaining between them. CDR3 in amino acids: CASSPSPGNTIYF. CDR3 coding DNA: TGCGCCAGCAGCCCTTCCCCTGGAAACACCATATATTTT.

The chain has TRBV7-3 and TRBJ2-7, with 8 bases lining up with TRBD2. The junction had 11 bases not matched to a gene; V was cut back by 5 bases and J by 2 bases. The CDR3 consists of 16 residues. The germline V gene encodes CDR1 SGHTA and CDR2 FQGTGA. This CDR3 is CASSLRGSGGPYEQYF. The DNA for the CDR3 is TGTGCCAGCAGCCTCAGGGGAAGCGGGGGCCCCTACGAGCAGTACTTC.

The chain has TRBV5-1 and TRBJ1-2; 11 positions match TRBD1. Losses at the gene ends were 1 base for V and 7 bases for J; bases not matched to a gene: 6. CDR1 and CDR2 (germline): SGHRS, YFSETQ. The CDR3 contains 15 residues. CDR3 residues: CASSLSVGQGAGYTF. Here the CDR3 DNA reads TGCGCCAGCAGCTTGAGCGTTGGACAGGGGGCTGGCTACACCTTC.

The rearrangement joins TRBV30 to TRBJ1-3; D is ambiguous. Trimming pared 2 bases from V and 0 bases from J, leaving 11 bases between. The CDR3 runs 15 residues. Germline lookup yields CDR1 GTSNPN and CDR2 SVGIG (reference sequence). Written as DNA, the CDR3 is TGTGCCTGGAGTTTGACGCAGAGCTCTGGAAACACCATATATTTT. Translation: CAWSLTQSSGNTIYF. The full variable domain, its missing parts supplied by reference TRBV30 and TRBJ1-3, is SQTIHQWPATLVQPVGSPLSLECTVEGTSNPNLYWYRQAAGRGLQLLFYSVGIGQISSEVPQNLSASRPQDRQFILSSKKLLLSDSGFYLCAWSLTQSSGNTIYFGEGSWLTVV.

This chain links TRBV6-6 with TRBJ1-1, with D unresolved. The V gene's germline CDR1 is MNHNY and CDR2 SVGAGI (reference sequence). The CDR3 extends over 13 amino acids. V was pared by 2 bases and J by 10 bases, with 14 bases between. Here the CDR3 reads CASSYAGVGRAFF. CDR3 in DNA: TGTGCCAGCAGTTACGCTGGGGTAGGGAGAGCTTTCTTT.

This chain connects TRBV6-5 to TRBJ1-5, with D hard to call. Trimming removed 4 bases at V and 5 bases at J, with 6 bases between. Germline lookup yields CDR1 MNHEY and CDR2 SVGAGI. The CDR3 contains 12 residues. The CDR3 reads CASSSLDQPQHF. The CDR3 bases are TGTGCCAGCAGTTCCCTCGATCAGCCCCAGCATTTT.

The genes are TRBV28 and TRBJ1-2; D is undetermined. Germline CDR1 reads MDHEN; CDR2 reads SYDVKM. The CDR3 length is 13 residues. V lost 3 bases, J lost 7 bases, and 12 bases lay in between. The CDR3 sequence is CASSFRQLGGYTF. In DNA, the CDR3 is TGTGCCAGCAGTTTCCGCCAACTAGGTGGCTACACCTTC.

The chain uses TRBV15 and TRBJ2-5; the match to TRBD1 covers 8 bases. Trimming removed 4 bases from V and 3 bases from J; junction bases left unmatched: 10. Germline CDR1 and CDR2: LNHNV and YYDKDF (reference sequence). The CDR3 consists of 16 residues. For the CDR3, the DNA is TGTGCCACCAGCAAACCATTCCAGGGGGCGAAAGAGACCCAGTACTTC. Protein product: CATSKPFQGAKETQYF. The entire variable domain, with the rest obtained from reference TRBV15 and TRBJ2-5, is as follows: DAMVIQNPRYQVTQFGKPVTLSCSQTLNHNVMYWYQQKSSQAPKLLFHYYDKDFNNEADTPDNFQSRRPNTSFCFLDIRSPGLGDTAMYLCATSKPFQGAKETQYFGPGTRLLVL.

The CDR3 sequence: CASSSAELYSNQPQHF. As DNA, the CDR3 is TGTGCCAGCAGCTCCGCCGAGTTATATAGCAATCAGCCCCAGCATTTT. The chain uses TRBV28 and TRBJ1-5; D is unclear. The CDR3 sequence is 16 residues long. V was cut by 6 bases and J by 0 bases, with 15 bases left in between. The germline CDR1 and CDR2 sequences are MDHEN and SYDVKM.

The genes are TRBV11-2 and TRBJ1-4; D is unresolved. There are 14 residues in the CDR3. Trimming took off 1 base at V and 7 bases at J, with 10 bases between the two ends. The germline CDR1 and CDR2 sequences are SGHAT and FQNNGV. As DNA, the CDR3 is TGTGCCAGCAGCTTAGTCGGATTTAGTGAAAAACTGTTTTTT. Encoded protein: CASSLVGFSEKLFF.

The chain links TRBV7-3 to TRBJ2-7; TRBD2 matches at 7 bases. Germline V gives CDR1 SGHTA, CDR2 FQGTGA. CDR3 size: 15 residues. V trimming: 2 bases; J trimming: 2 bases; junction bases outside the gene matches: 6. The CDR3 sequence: CASSLQGGETYEQYF. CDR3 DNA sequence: TGTGCCAGCAGCTTACAGGGAGGGGAGACCTACGAGCAGTACTTC.

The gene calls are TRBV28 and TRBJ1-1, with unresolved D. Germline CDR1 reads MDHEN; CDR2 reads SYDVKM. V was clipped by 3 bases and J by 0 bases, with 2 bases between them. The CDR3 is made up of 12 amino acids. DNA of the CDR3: TGTGCCAGCAGTTTCGTGAACACTGAAGCTTTCTTT. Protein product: CASSFVNTEAFF.

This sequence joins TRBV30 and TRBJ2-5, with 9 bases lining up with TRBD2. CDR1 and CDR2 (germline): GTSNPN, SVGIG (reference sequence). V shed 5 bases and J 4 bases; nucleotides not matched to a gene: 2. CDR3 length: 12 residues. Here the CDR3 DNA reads TGTGCCTGGGAAGCGGGGGGAGAGACCCAGTACTTC. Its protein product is CAWEAGGETQYF.

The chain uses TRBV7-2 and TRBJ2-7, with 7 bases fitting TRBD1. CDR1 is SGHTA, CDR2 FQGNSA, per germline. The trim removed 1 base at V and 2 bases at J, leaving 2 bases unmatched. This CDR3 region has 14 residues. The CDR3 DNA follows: TGTGCCAGCAGCTTAGGGGGGACAGCCTACGAGCAGTACTTC. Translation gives CASSLGGTAYEQYF.

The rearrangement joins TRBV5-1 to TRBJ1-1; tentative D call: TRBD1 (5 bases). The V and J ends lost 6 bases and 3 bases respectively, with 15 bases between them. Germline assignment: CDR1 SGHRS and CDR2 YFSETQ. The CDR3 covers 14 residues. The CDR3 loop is CASNRDHPYTEAFF. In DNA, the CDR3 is TGCGCCAGCAACCGGGACCACCCTTACACTGAAGCTTTCTTT.

The chain's CDR3 is CASSQRRSYEQYF. Written as DNA, the CDR3 is TGTGCCAGCAGCCAACGCAGATCCTACGAGCAGTACTTC. The chain has TRBV14 and TRBJ2-7; no definite D call. The CDR3 consists of 13 residues. In germline, CDR1 is SGHDN, CDR2 FVKESK. With 2 bases removed from V and 1 base from J, the gap between germline ends came to 6 bases.

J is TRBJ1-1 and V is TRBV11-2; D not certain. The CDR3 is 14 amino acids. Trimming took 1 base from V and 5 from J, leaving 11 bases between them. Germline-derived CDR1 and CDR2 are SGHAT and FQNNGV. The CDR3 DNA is TGTGCCAGCAGCTTAGTCCCGTTGTGGACTGAAGCTTTCTTT. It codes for CASSLVPLWTEAFF.

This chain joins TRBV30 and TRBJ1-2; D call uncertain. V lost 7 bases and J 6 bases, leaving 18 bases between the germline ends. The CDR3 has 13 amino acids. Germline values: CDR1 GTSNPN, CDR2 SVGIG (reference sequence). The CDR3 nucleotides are TGTGCCTCCATCCGCGACGCTCAGAATGGCTACACCTTC. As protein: CASIRDAQNGYTF.